This TCR beta chain was profiled in a study of identical twins. Template switching added a universal primer binding site, and final cDNA carried unique molecular identifiers. TCRdb itself ran the 5' RACE reads through MiXCR, one entry per CDR3 protein. The sample includes roughly 350,000 distinct CDR3 sequences, over 9% of them seen just once. Concerning this clonotype: Its antigen is not identified.

The CDR3 has 14 residues. V lost 1 base to trimming and J lost 6 bases, with 11 bases between them. Germline V CDR1 and CDR2: SGHVS, FNYEAQ. Study conclusions and caveats: Memory repertoires showed no such pattern, whereas abundant cord blood beta clonotypes carried fewer insertions.

These records were also assigned to another study, of yellow fever vaccine responses in identical twins. That source adds: Twins reportedly appeared to share part of their vaccine T cell response while keeping part individual.

The source is a woman aged 18-29 years in good health. The chain joins TRBV7-6 to TRBJ2-3; D is uncertain. The sequenced sample consisted of CD8+ T cells sorted from blood. The CDR3 DNA sequence: TGTGCCAGCAGCTTAGACTCCGTATCGGATACGCAGTATTTT. Protein sequence: CASSLDSVSDTQYF.